This record covers a single T cell receptor (beta chain). The antigen this receptor binds is unknown. Base qualities were left out, and no much larger clone turns up one base away. This entry belongs to a study of blood T cells in healthy people across ages (dated by TCRdb to the mid-2010s). As for the study more broadly: Template switching captured roughly one uniquely barcoded TCR beta cDNA molecule per two T cells in model experiments. Age-related changes in TCR beta repertoire diversity were measured in the study by deep sequencing normalized with unique cDNA molecular identifiers. The donors were split into four age groups: young (average around 15 years), middle-aged (39), aged (approximately 59) and long-lived (roughly 86). Donors of different ages were randomly distributed across sequencing lanes to avoid experimental bias. The study analyzed two additional independent replicas of 1 million unique cDNA reads from the same blood draw for two donors, one aged 18 to 30 and one aged 80 or older.

Libraries were constructed by 5' RACE. For sequencing, an Illumina HiSeq 2500 was employed. A second PCR of about 6 to 12 cycles was run with a J-beta primer mix and a sample-barcoded 5' primer. A unique molecular identifier was introduced onto each TCR beta cDNA molecule by a template-switch 5' adaptor carrying 12 random nucleotides. Each sample yielded at least 2.5 million CDR3-containing paired-end reads. First-strand cDNA synthesis was performed from all RNA using the Mint cDNA synthesis kit, with priming by a TRBC-specific oligonucleotide. All cDNA was treated with uracil-DNA glycosylase and then went through a first 18-cycle PCR with the universal primers M1SS and BC2_uni_R. Processing in the source paper ran as follows. For normalization, 1 million high-quality reads, each with a distinct molecular identifier, were randomly selected from each sample. Reads sharing molecular identifiers were discarded rather than binned into consensus sequences. CDR3 identification, clonotype clustering and error correction used MiTCR with a Q25 quality threshold and the strictest error-elimination algorithm. Lower-bound total TCR beta diversity was estimated with a nonparametric unseen species model using Euler transformation. TCRdb applied fastp at Q25 and MiXCR to the public reads, then kept only in-frame beta chains. Identical CDR3 proteins give one entry, which carries the most common genes and DNA. TCRdb, not the authors, supplied the V and J calls. In this sample the table shows 630,000 or so distinct CDR3 sequences, around 31% of which occur a single time. More than 15% of the sample rests with the top ten.

A distance of 13 bases separates the germline ends of V and J, which lose 4 bases and 9 bases respectively. The CDR3 covers 13 residues, taking in both the cysteine and the phenylalanine. Only the CDR3 DNA is retained, 39 bases long and in frame from the first base. Via the germline V gene, CDR1 is MRHNA and CDR2 SNTAGT. Donors were 30 to 45 systemically healthy Caucasian individuals from Russia aged about 6 to 100 years. Roughly 11 milliliters of peripheral blood were drawn from each donor into EDTA-treated Vacutainer tubes. Ficoll-Paque density-gradient centrifugation was used to isolate PBMCs, with at least 7 million obtained per sample. Total RNA was extracted from PBMCs with Trizol reagent, with at least 6 micrograms obtained per sample. Naive CD45RAhigh/CD27high T cell percentages were measured by flow cytometry on a PBMC aliquot from every donor. General study outcomes and caveats: The long-lived group showed more naive CD4+ T cells, fewer expanded clones and increased TCR diversity than the aged group, suggesting age selection. There was a strong correlation between observed TCR beta diversity and the percentage of naive T cells measured by flow cytometry. Donor CMV infection status was unknown, potentially confounding age-related changes in expanded clonotypes. Total diversity estimates from one million sequenced T cells were considered lower bounds and underestimates. Bulk unsorted PBMC profiling prevented conclusive comparison of naive and antigen-experienced compartments. As age increased, observed TCR beta diversity per million T cells dropped in a roughly linear way, and a significant reduction was already evident by age 40.

The receptor was isolated from a woman older than 75 in good health. The specimen was blood. The V and J genes are TRBV6-4 and TRBJ2-1; there is no confident call for the D gene. CDR3 region: CASSVGNGGEQFF. The DNA reads TGTGCCAGCAGTGTTGGGAACGGCGGTGAGCAGTTCTTC.